Below, one T cell receptor beta chain is given with its context. No antigen is known for it. The record originates from a study of vaccination effects on CD4 cells after COVID-19. Study in general: Participants received two doses of either the BNT162b2 or mRNA-1273 vaccine.

Findings of the study overall: Only a few convalescent patients and no early post-infection timepoints featured in the study. Clones induced by infection and by vaccine showed marked clonal contraction late after vaccination.

The method was immunoSEQ multiplex PCR; TCRdb's version includes in-frame clones alone and lacks a portion of them. The table includes approximately 37,000 clones, 65% to 80% detected once. Following a roughly 9-day culture, CD4+ T cells were purified. V lost 5 bases to trimming and J lost 3 bases, with 11 bases between them. The CDR3 extends over 13 amino acids. The germline CDR1 and CDR2 sequences are SEHNR and FQNEAQ (reference sequence). The receptor comes from a human donor who received a COVID-19 vaccine. The chain joins TRBV7-9 to TRBJ2-7, with D maybe TRBD2 (5 bases). The source material was CD4+ T cells from PBMCs cultured without peptide, sampled before COVID-19 vaccination. The CDR3 nucleotides read TGTGCCAGCAGCCTCGGACTGAACTACGAGCAGTACTTC. Translated: CASSLGLNYEQYF.